This TCR beta chain was recovered during a study of Graves' ophthalmopathy and Graves' hyperthyroidism. Across the whole study: There was a collection of peripheral blood at initial diagnosis, before any treatment.

This clonotype was seen repeatedly, ten times or more. Clinicians diagnosed using symptoms, serum thyroxine, TRAb, thyroid ultrasound and orbital computed tomography. The authors used Ficoll-Paque density gradient centrifugation to separate PBMCs. The input was roughly 10 ml of fresh peripheral blood. RNA transcripts yielded amplified TCR beta CDR3 regions. Amplification began with first-round RT-PCR using HTBI primers, then second-round multiplex PCR was performed. TCRdb fed the multiplex PCR reads into MiXCR, producing one record per CDR3 protein. The table records roughly 230,000 distinct CDR3 sequences, 20% to 25% of them present only once. This clonotype was sampled from a woman aged 50 to 60 with Graves' ophthalmopathy. The specimen was peripheral blood.

The CDR3, as DNA: TGTGCCAGCAGTACCCGACTAGCGGGAGGGCAGTACTTC. This translates into CASSTRLAGGQYF. The chain has TRBV27 and TRBJ2-7; TRBD2 aligns across 13 bases. The germline V gene has CDR1 MNHEY and CDR2 SMNVEV (reference sequence). CDR3 length equals 13 residues. After removal of 5 bases from V and 9 bases from J, the junction contained 4 bases not matched to a gene.